The T cell receptor beta chain described here comes from a study of PD-L1 blockade in urothelial cancer. The overall study: It was at 3 weeks (second dose) and 6 weeks after treatment start that blood was analyzed. Across blood samples, T cells had a median count of around 140,000.

V lost 8 bases and J lost 4; bases outside the gene matches: 7. The CDR3 runs 15 residues. Germline V gene lookup returns CDR1 MRHNA and CDR2 SNTAGT. Time point noted: pretreatment peripheral blood. Generated by immunoSEQ multiplex PCR, the TCRdb table keeps only in-frame clones and is missing some. The sample contains over 30,000 clones, nearly 85% of which appear only once. This sequence joins TRBV6-4 and TRBJ2-1; 11 bases are shared with TRBD2. Specimen: PBMCs, collected around atezolizumab (anti-PD-L1) treatment. The sequence derives from a man in his sixties with urothelial cancer. The CDR3 coding sequence is TGTGCCAGCCGGGAGACTAGCGGGGATTACAATGAGCAGTTCTTC. Its translation: CASRETSGDYNEQFF.